This TCR beta chain was captured in a study of OX40 agonist ivuxolimab in advanced cancers. Measured with immunoSEQ multiplex PCR; TCRdb has only the in-frame clones, and not every one. This table holds roughly 89,000 clones, 90% found once. Trimming removed 6 bases at V and 0 bases at J, with 12 bases between. Germline values: CDR1 MNHEY, CDR2 SVGAGI. The CDR3 extends over 15 amino acids. The sequenced sample was CD4+ or CD8+ T cells sorted from blood, obtained in a trial of the OX40 agonist ivuxolimab. The gene calls are TRBV6-5 and TRBJ1-5, with D unclear. This TCR came from an adult with an advanced solid tumor such as melanoma, head and neck, liver or kidney cancer. CDR3 residues: CASSLGGYSNQPQHF. The CDR3 DNA follows: TGTGCCAGCAGCCTGGGAGGATATAGCAATCAGCCCCAGCATTTT.